This entry lists 2 T cell receptor beta chains sequenced from one sample in a study of blood T cell repertoires in COVID-19. TCRdb keeps only in-frame clones here, not all; method: immunoSEQ multiplex PCR. The table includes roughly 260,000 clones, around 85% detected once. Sequencing was carried out using PBMCs or T cells enriched from blood (not recorded which). Receptor source: a woman in her 50s who had recovered from COVID-19.

The chain joins TRBV7-9 to TRBJ2-3; 8 bases agree with TRBD2. This CDR3 region has 15 residues. Germline loops: CDR1 SEHNR, CDR2 FQNEAQ (reference sequence). The V and J ends lost 4 bases and 4 bases, in that order; junction bases with no gene match: 7. In DNA form, the CDR3 reads TGTGCCAGCAGCTATAGCGGGATCGGTCCAGATACGCAGTATTTT. It specifies CASSYSGIGPDTQYF.

The V gene is TRBV7-2, the J gene TRBJ1-3; D is unresolved. Looked up from germline, CDR1 is SGHTA and CDR2 is FQGNSA. This CDR3 comprises 16 residues. With 2 bases removed from V and 4 bases from J, the gap between germline ends came to 15 bases. CDR3 sequence (DNA): TGTGCCAGCAGCTTATCATCCCCGGGAGGAGGAAACACCATATATTTT. Translating gives CASSLSSPGGGNTIYF.